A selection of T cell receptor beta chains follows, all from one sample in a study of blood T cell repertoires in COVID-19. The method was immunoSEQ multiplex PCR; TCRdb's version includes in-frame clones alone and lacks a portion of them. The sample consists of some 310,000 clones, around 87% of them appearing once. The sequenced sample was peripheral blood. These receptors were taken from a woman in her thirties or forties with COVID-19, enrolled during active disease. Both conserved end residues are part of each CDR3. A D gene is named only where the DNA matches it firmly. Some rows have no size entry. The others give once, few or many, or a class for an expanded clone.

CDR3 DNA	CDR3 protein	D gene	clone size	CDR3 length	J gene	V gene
TGTGCCAGCAGCTTAGGTACAGGTGCCTGGATTCGGACCGGGGAGCTGTTTTTT	CASSLGTGAWIRTGELFF	-	-	18	TRBJ2-2	TRBV7-9
TGTGCCAGCAGCTTAGGGGTTGCAGGTTCCTACGAGCAGTACTTC	CASSLGVAGSYEQYF	-	-	15	TRBJ2-7	TRBV7-9
TGTGCCAGCAGCTTGGGACAGGGGGCAAATGAAAAACTGTTTTTT	CASSLGQGANEKLFF	TRBD1	-	15	TRBJ1-4	TRBV5-5
TGTGCCAGCAGCGTAGCTCTGGGGGCAGGTGAAGCTTTCTTT	CASSVALGAGEAFF	-	once	14	TRBJ1-1	TRBV9
TGTGCCATCAGTGAGCGGGGAAAGCCCCAGCATTTT	CAISERGKPQHF	-	-	12	TRBJ1-5	TRBV10-3
TGTGCCAGTACAAGGGGCACTGAAGCTTTCTTT	CASTRGTEAFF	-	-	11	TRBJ1-1	TRBV21-1
TGTGCCAGCAGCGAGGGAGGGTCGGGTCTGAGGGCCACAGATACGCAGTATTTT	CASSEGGSGLRATDTQYF	TRBD2	few	18	TRBJ2-3	TRBV9
TGTGCCAGCGTCAGACAGAGTAATCAGCCCCAGCATTTT	CASVRQSNQPQHF	-	once	13	TRBJ1-5	TRBV2
TGTGCCAGCAGCTTAGACACAGGGAACAATGAAAAACTGTTTTTT	CASSLDTGNNEKLFF	-	-	15	TRBJ1-4	TRBV7-9
TGCGCCAGCAGCTTCCGCGGGGCCGGGAGCCCTGCTCGGGAGACCCAGTACTTC	CASSFRGAGSPARETQYF	-	-	18	TRBJ2-5	TRBV5-1
TGTGCCTGGAGGCCAATGACAGGCCAGGGAACTGAAGCTTTCTTT	CAWRPMTGQGTEAFF	-	-	15	TRBJ1-1	TRBV30
TGTGCCAGCAGCTTAACGGCCATAACAGCAACTAATGAAAAACTGTTTTTT	CASSLTAITATNEKLFF	-	-	17	TRBJ1-4	TRBV7-3
TGTGCCAGCAGTTGGACAGGCGGCGATCAGCCCCAGCATTTT	CASSWTGGDQPQHF	TRBD1	-	14	TRBJ1-5	TRBV28